This TCR beta chain was identified during a study of hypomethylating agent response in myelodysplastic syndrome. Generated by immunoSEQ multiplex PCR, the TCRdb table keeps only in-frame clones and is missing some. The profile shows about 10,000 clones, more than 80% of them singletons. Looked up from germline, CDR1 is KGHSH and CDR2 is LQKENI. Trimming removed 6 bases from V and 5 bases from J, with 16 bases in between. This CDR3 is 14 amino acids long. The table lists this clone with a few counts. This chain connects TRBV18 to TRBJ1-2; D is perhaps TRBD1 (5 bases). The source is a human donor with myelodysplastic syndrome. Sequencing was performed on bone marrow, taken before or after starting hypomethylating agent treatment for myelodysplastic syndrome (not recorded which). CDR3 coding DNA: TGTGCCAGCTCTCCCGATGGGGGGAAATATGGCTACACCTTC. It translates to CASSPDGGKYGYTF. The full variable domain, its missing parts supplied by reference TRBV18 and TRBJ1-2, is NAGVMQNPRHLVRRRGQEARLRCSPMKGHSHVYWYRQLPEEGLKFMVYLQKENIIDESGMPKERFSAEFPKEGPSILRIQQVVRGDSAAYFCASSPDGGKYGYTFGSGTRLTVV.